This T cell receptor beta chain was captured by sequencing in a study of blood T cell repertoires in COVID-19 (dated by TCRdb to 2020 to 2022). For context, the study as a whole: The collaborator samples originated in the United States, Italy and Spain and spanned the acute and convalescent phases of COVID-19. Sample metadata almost always included a de-identified subject ID, COVID-19 status, age in years and sex. Where available, HLA class I and class II types were obtained from metadata supplied by the sample provider rather than from assay-based typing. Deeply sampled blood TCRbeta repertoires from subjects exposed to, actively infected with, or recovered from COVID-19 were included in the dataset. The repertoires were released in a freely available public database meant as a resource for research on the immune response to SARS-CoV-2. Samples were obtained from the ongoing ImmuneRACE study (first 160 participants) and from approximately 1,200 subjects provided by 6 global collaborators. The material from the prospective study consisted of cDNA or gDNA derived from T cells, B-cell-depleted T cells, or PBMCs.

Comment on this clone: The clone's antigen remains unknown. Base qualities are not provided; no much larger clone lies one nucleotide away.

Collaborating institutions collected whole blood in K2EDTA tubes following their own protocols. For TCRbeta analysis, collaborators shipped samples in one of three forms: frozen whole blood, isolated PBMCs, or DNA extracted from either of those sample types. Paper-wide results and their limitations: The quantity of clinical and demographic metadata differed by source and by participant and was supplied without curation.

TCRbeta CDR3 regions were amplified from genomic DNA by means of the immunoSEQ Assay, a bias-controlled multiplex PCR. The source study handled its data this way. Within the assay, amplification of reference gene primers was used to estimate how many nucleated cells each sample contained. To quantify the absolute abundance of each unique TCRbeta CDR3 rearrangement, sequence reads were collapsed and filtered. For each sample, productive Simpson clonality was calculated as the square root of Simpson's diversity index over productive rearrangements. Here the immuneACCESS table is served through TCRdb, limited to in-frame sequences with V and J called. Missing clones are a known gap in these copies; in checked studies unresolved V genes cover under half, and the rest lacks a known reason. D and trimming come from the DNA, and the V and J calls and clone size come from that table. For this sample the table gives about 60,000 clones, of which 78% were detected only once. Around 25% of the sample lies in the top ten.

CDR1 and CDR2, per the germline V gene, are KGHSH and LQKENI. A distance of 9 bases separates the germline ends of V and J, which lose 0 bases and 1 base respectively. The CDR3, from cysteine to phenylalanine, totals 15 residues. The sequence is cut down to CDR3 DNA, 45 bases in frame from base 1. The rearrangement combines TRBV18 with TRBJ1-1; a confident D gene designation cannot be given. The sample was peripheral blood. This clonotype was obtained from a human donor in a cohort sampled during active COVID-19. The CDR3 corresponds to CASSPPEGRNTEAFF. The sequenced DNA: TGTGCCAGCTCACCACCGGAAGGGAGGAACACTGAAGCTTTCTTT.